Listed below are T cell receptor beta chains from one sample, sequenced in a study of blood T cells in healthy people across ages. Using its own MiXCR run on the 5' RACE reads, TCRdb lists one record per CDR3 protein. The sample consists of roughly 1 million distinct CDR3 sequences, approximately 25% of them appearing once. The sample was also reused in another study, on T cells of mothers and their children.

The sample taken for sequencing was blood. The receptors were sampled from a girl aged 2 to 9 in good health. CDR3s include the opening cysteine and the closing phenylalanine or tryptophan. A D gene is named only where the DNA matches it firmly. The size entry is marked missing in some rows and otherwise reads once, few, many or a size class.

v_gene	len	d_gene	abundance	j_gene	CDR3aa	CDR3nt
TRBV28	15	-	many	TRBJ2-5	CASSPRIRTVETQYF	TGTGCCAGCAGCCCCCGAATCAGGACAGTCGAGACCCAGTACTTC
TRBV7-2	17	-	-	TRBJ2-3	CASSLYGGAIKTDTQYF	TGTGCCAGCAGCTTGTATGGGGGGGCGATTAAGACAGATACGCAGTATTTT
TRBV27	17	TRBD2	few	TRBJ2-1	CASSPPTSGRTNNEQFF	TGTGCCAGCAGTCCCCCGACTAGCGGGAGGACGAACAATGAGCAGTTCTTC
TRBV11-2	13	-	once	TRBJ2-1	CASSLWSRNEQFF	TGTGCCAGCAGCTTATGGAGCAGAAATGAGCAGTTCTTC
TRBV6-1	16	-	few	TRBJ1-2	CASSAPWVGTFYGYTF	TGTGCCAGCAGCGCTCCCTGGGTAGGGACCTTCTATGGCTACACCTTC
TRBV29-1	17	TRBD2	many	TRBJ2-5	CSVEPGTSGRAGETQYF	TGCAGCGTTGAACCTGGGACTAGCGGGAGGGCTGGGGAGACCCAGTACTTC
TRBV7-6	13	-	-	TRBJ1-1	CASSLELMTEAFF	TGTGCCAGCAGCTTAGAATTGATGACTGAAGCTTTCTTT
TRBV7-6	14	TRBD2	-	TRBJ2-3	CASSSGLKLNTQYF	TGTGCCAGCAGCTCGGGACTAAAACTCAATACGCAGTATTTT
TRBV11-2	17	TRBD2	few	TRBJ2-1	CASRGMSAGNRYNEQFF	TGTGCCAGCAGGGGGATGTCAGCGGGGAATAGGTACAATGAGCAGTTCTTC
TRBV7-2	16	-	few	TRBJ1-2	CASSLATAWRNYGYTF	TGTGCCAGCAGCTTAGCCACAGCATGGCGTAACTATGGCTACACCTTC
TRBV5-1	14	-	-	TRBJ2-5	CASSLHELGETQYF	TGCGCCAGCAGTCTCCACGAGTTGGGAGAGACCCAGTACTTC
TRBV4-3	14	-	-	TRBJ1-2	CASSQDNGNYGYTF	TGCGCCAGCAGCCAAGATAATGGCAACTATGGCTACACCTTC
TRBV29-1	12	-	-	TRBJ2-5	CSVKGRGETQYF	TGCAGCGTTAAAGGAAGAGGGGAGACCCAGTACTTC
TRBV2	16	-	-	TRBJ2-7	CASRATTDRPDYEQYF	TGTGCCAGCAGAGCTACAACCGACAGGCCCGACTACGAGCAGTACTTC
TRBV15	15	-	-	TRBJ2-6	CATSRPPVGANVLTF	TGTGCCACCAGCAGACCCCCGGTAGGGGCCAACGTCCTGACTTTC
TRBV19	13	-	-	TRBJ2-5	CATSRDTQETQYF	TGTGCCACGAGCCGGGACACGCAAGAGACCCAGTACTTC
TRBV20-1	15	-	-	TRBJ2-3	CSAAAGGAGTDTQYF	TGCAGTGCTGCAGCAGGGGGGGCCGGAACAGATACGCAGTATTTT
TRBV24-1	14	-	-	TRBJ2-5	CATSDSTRGETQYF	TGTGCCACCAGTGATTCCACTAGAGGCGAGACCCAGTACTTC
TRBV29-1	13	TRBD1	-	TRBJ2-3	CSVEGTGLDTQYF	TGCAGCGTTGAAGGGACAGGGTTAGATACGCAGTATTTT
TRBV20-1	15	-	few	TRBJ1-4	CSARDRTRSEEKLFF	TGCAGTGCTAGAGACCGTACAAGGAGCGAAGAAAAACTGTTTTTT
TRBV7-9	13	-	few	TRBJ1-2	CASSSAGPYRYTF	TGTGCCAGCAGCTCTGCGGGACCCTATCGCTACACCTTC
TRBV7-8	16	TRBD2	once	TRBJ2-1	CASSLVSSGTNNEQFF	TGTGCCAGCAGCTTAGTATCTAGCGGGACTAACAATGAGCAGTTCTTC
TRBV7-3	13	TRBD2	few	TRBJ2-5	CASRDSGKETQYF	TGTGCCAGCAGGGATAGCGGGAAAGAGACCCAGTACTTC
TRBV29-1	15	TRBD1	few	TRBJ2-1	CSVEYATGSYNEQFF	TGCAGCGTTGAATACGCGACAGGGAGTTACAATGAGCAGTTCTTC
TRBV6-1	16	-	few	TRBJ2-3	CASRPRGALSTGTQYF	TGTGCCAGCAGGCCCCGGGGGGCCCTTAGCACAGGTACGCAGTATTTT
TRBV11-1	13	-	-	TRBJ2-7	CASSRGFSYEQYF	TGTGCCAGCAGCCGTGGATTTTCCTACGAGCAGTACTTC
TRBV6-5	15	-	-	TRBJ1-2	CASRETTGENYGYTF	TGTGCCAGCAGGGAAACGACAGGAGAGAACTATGGCTACACCTTC
TRBV7-2	11	-	few	TRBJ2-1	CASSSVGEQFF	TGTGCCAGCAGCTCAGTTGGTGAGCAGTTCTTC
TRBV2	12	-	-	TRBJ2-4	CAILQGDYIQHF	TGTGCCATATTACAGGGAGATTACATTCAGCACTTC
TRBV6-5	13	TRBD1	-	TRBJ1-1	CATLQGVDTEAFF	TGTGCCACGTTACAGGGGGTAGACACTGAAGCTTTCTTT
TRBV6-5	14	-	few	TRBJ2-3	CASSYPQMGDTQYF	TGTGCCAGCAGTTACCCTCAAATGGGCGATACGCAGTATTTT
TRBV14	13	-	few	TRBJ2-2	CASSMGRLGELFF	TGTGCCAGCAGCATGGGACGGCTCGGGGAGCTGTTTTTT
TRBV7-3	14	TRBD2	few	TRBJ2-1	CASSLTGGTNEQFF	TGTGCCAGCAGCTTGACGGGAGGAACGAATGAGCAGTTCTTC
TRBV9	16	TRBD2	-	TRBJ2-7	CASSFGTSGRYNEQYF	TGTGCCAGCAGCTTCGGGACTAGCGGGAGGTATAACGAGCAGTACTTC
TRBV13	16	TRBD1	-	TRBJ2-1	CASSLPTGGAWRGQFF	TGTGCCAGCAGCTTACCCACAGGGGGCGCCTGGAGGGGGCAGTTCTTC
TRBV25-1	18	-	-	TRBJ1-3	CASSENTDGNRAGNTIYF	TGTGCCAGCAGTGAAAACACGGACGGGAACCGCGCTGGAAACACCATATATTTT
TRBV7-9	15	TRBD2	-	TRBJ2-1	CASSLLAETYNEQFF	TGTGCCAGCAGCCTACTAGCGGAGACCTACAATGAGCAGTTCTTC
TRBV20-1	14	-	-	TRBJ2-5	CSAPTGGFQETQYF	TGCAGTGCTCCGACCGGGGGCTTCCAAGAGACCCAGTACTTC
TRBV11-2	16	TRBD1	-	TRBJ2-7	CASSLVEARGHYEQYF	TGTGCCAGCAGCTTAGTGGAGGCCAGGGGGCACTACGAGCAGTACTTC
TRBV28	15	-	-	TRBJ2-4	CASIGKRGPTDIQYF	TGTGCCAGCATAGGGAAGAGGGGTCCTACGGACATTCAGTACTTC
TRBV4-2	16	-	few	TRBJ1-2	CASSQDGGWELHGYTF	TGTGCCAGCAGCCAAGATGGGGGTTGGGAGCTCCATGGCTACACCTTC
TRBV29-1	15	-	few	TRBJ1-1	CSVVGLLSLSTEAFF	TGCAGCGTTGTCGGATTACTAAGCCTTAGCACTGAAGCTTTCTTT
TRBV7-8	16	TRBD1	-	TRBJ1-2	CASSYHPGQGDGGYTF	TGTGCCAGCAGCTACCACCCGGGACAGGGTGACGGAGGCTACACCTTC
TRBV7-9	15	-	-	TRBJ2-5	CASSSLGEAVETQYF	TGTGCCAGCAGCTCCTTGGGCGAGGCGGTAGAGACCCAGTACTTC